This T cell receptor (beta chain) was recorded in a study of blood T cell repertoires in COVID-19. This CDR3 region has 15 residues. Unmatched junction bases numbered 7, after V lost 0 bases and J lost 7 bases. Germline assignment: CDR1 SNHLY and CDR2 FYNNEI. Libraries were prepared by immunoSEQ multiplex PCR; TCRdb keeps only in-frame clonotypes and omits some of them. Of 250,000 to 350,000 clones listed, approximately 86% were seen once; the top ten hold roughly 13%. The count of this clone is one. V is TRBV2 and J is TRBJ2-5; 8 bases line up with TRBD2. The sequencing input was peripheral blood. The sequence derives from a woman aged 65 to 85 with COVID-19, enrolled during active disease. DNA of the CDR3: TGTGCCAGCAGTGAAGCGCGGGGGGCCGGAGGGACCCAGTACTTC. Its protein is CASSEARGAGGTQYF.